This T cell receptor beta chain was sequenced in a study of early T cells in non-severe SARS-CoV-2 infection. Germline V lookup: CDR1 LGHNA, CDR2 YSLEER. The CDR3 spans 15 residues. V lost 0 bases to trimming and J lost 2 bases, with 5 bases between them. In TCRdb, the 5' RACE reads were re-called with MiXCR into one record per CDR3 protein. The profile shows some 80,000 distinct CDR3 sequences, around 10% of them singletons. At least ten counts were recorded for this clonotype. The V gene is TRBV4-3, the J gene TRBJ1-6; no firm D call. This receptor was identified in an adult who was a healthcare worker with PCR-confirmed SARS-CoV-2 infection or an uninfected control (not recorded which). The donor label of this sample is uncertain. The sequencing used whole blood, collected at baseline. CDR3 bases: TGCGCCAGCAGCCAAGATCGGACCTATAATTCACCCCTCCACTTT. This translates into CASSQDRTYNSPLHF.